Below are 6 T cell receptor beta chains sequenced from a single sample in a study of blood T cell repertoires in COVID-19. Assay: immunoSEQ multiplex PCR; the TCRdb copy retains only in-frame clones and omits some. The data hold 140,000 or so clones, with around 80% observed a single time. Source material: peripheral blood. The receptors were gathered from a man aged 70 or older who had recovered from COVID-19.

The chain carries TRBV14 and TRBJ2-7, with 10 bases that match TRBD1. V gave up 6 bases and J gave up 4 bases; unmatched junction bases: 6. The CDR3 sequence is 14 residues long. Germline CDR1 and CDR2: SGHDN and FVKESK. Here the CDR3 reads CASSSGTGEYEQYF. The CDR3 nucleotides read TGTGCCAGCAGTTCCGGGACAGGGGAGTACGAGCAGTACTTC.

This chain links TRBV6-1 with TRBJ2-7, with D possibly being TRBD1 (5 bases). V was trimmed by 4 bases and J by 0 bases, leaving 19 bases between them. Germline V gene data show CDR1 as MNHNS and CDR2 as SASEGT. The CDR3 has 17 residues. This chain's CDR3 is CASSGETASMGSYEQYF. As DNA, the CDR3 is TGTGCCAGCAGTGGAGAGACAGCTTCTATGGGCTCCTACGAGCAGTACTTC.

This sequence joins TRBV7-9 and TRBJ1-4; 10 bases align to TRBD1. The CDR3 runs to 14 residues. Germline V gene sequence: CDR1 SEHNR, CDR2 FQNEAQ (reference sequence). With 5 bases clipped from V and 11 bases from J, the junction kept 8 bases outside the gene matches. The CDR3 here is CASSLTGQGGKLFF. CDR3 coding DNA: TGTGCCAGCAGCCTAACCGGACAGGGGGGGAAACTGTTTTTT.

The chain joins TRBV12-5 to TRBJ1-2, with 9 bases that match TRBD1. The germline V gene encodes CDR1 LGHNT and CDR2 FRNRAP. The CDR3 runs 14 residues. The V gene end was trimmed by 1 base and the J gene end by 6 bases; junction bases not matched to a gene: 3. CDR3 residues: CASGLDTGGNGYTF. The CDR3 DNA reads as TGTGCTAGTGGTTTGGACACAGGGGGCAATGGCTACACCTTC. The complete variable domain, with remaining parts taken from reference TRBV12-5 and TRBJ1-2, reads DARVTQTPRHKVTEMGQEVTMRCQPILGHNTVFWYRQTMMQGLELLAYFRNRAPLDDSGMPKDRFSAEMPDATLATLKIQPSEPRDSAVYFCASGLDTGGNGYTFGSGTRLTVV.

The chain recombines TRBV20-1 with TRBJ2-7, with D perhaps TRBD1 (5 bases). The CDR3 length is 15 residues. Looked up from germline, CDR1 is DFQATT and CDR2 is SNEGSKA (reference sequence). V was trimmed by 3 bases and J by 6 bases, leaving 21 bases between them. The CDR3 region is CSASEGATFLGEQYF. The DNA of the CDR3 is TGCAGTGCTAGTGAAGGGGCCACCTTTTTAGGCGAGCAGTACTTC.

The J gene is TRBJ1-2, the V gene TRBV18; 10 positions match TRBD1. The CDR3 spans 14 residues. CDR1 is KGHSH and CDR2 is LQKENI in the germline V gene. The trim removed 2 bases at V and 8 bases at J, leaving 5 bases unmatched. CDR3 nucleotide sequence: TGTGCCAGCTCACCATACCGGGACAGGGGAGGCTACACCTTC. Encoded protein: CASSPYRDRGGYTF.